The 27 T cell receptor beta chains below were found in one sample sequenced in a study of regulatory T cells in long-lasting Graves disease (dated by TCRdb to about 2021). This sample's time point label indicates: persistent/refractory GD, antithyroid drugs over 5 years with positive TRAb. For both TCR sequencing and RNA sequencing, RNA was extracted from PBMCs using TRIzol. Library preparation was by multiplex PCR. The sequencing machine was an Illumina HiSeq 4000. To build TCR beta libraries, CDR3 regions were amplified by Arm-PCR using iRepertoire HTBI primers. TCRdb trimmed the raw reads at Q25, called clones with MiXCR and kept productive beta chains. CDR3 protein sequences are deduplicated, and each keeps its most common genes and DNA. Across this sample there are roughly 470,000 distinct CDR3 sequences, with 20% seen only once. Roughly 8% of the sample comes from the top ten. Here the sequenced sample was peripheral blood mononuclear cells (PBMCs), taken when the disease was refractory, from a patient treated with antithyroid drugs. The origin of the receptors is a female donor with Graves disease.

This clonotype was detected a few times. J is TRBJ2-5 and V is TRBV7-8; TRBD2 matches 7 bases. The CDR3 is 14 amino acids. The germline V gene encodes CDR1 SGHVS and CDR2 FQNEAQ. The junction had 5 bases not matched to a gene; V was cut back by 1 base and J by 6 bases. The CDR3 region is CASSLEGRVKTQYF. The CDR3 nucleotides are TGTGCCAGCAGCTTAGAGGGGAGGGTAAAGACCCAGTACTTC.

V is TRBV6-2 or TRBV6-3 and J is TRBJ2-3, with 8 positions matching TRBD1. The length of the CDR3 is 16 residues. Germline CDR1 is MNHEY and CDR2 is SVGEGT. The V and J ends lost 6 bases and 1 base, in that order; junction bases with no gene match: 9. In DNA form, the CDR3 reads TGTGCCAGCAGAGGAAGTCCGGGACAGGGCACAGATACGCAGTATTTT. Translation: CASRGSPGQGTDTQYF.

The table lists this clonotype with a few counts. The chain recombines TRBV30 with TRBJ2-1; D gene ambiguous. The V end was cut by 0 bases, the J end by 6 bases, with 9 bases between. This CDR3 has 13 residues. Germline values: CDR1 GTSNPN, CDR2 SVGIG (reference sequence). CDR3 in amino acids: CAWSVAPINEQFF. Here the CDR3 DNA reads TGTGCCTGGAGTGTAGCCCCAATCAATGAGCAGTTCTTC.

This clonotype was seen only a few times. V is TRBV6-1 and J is TRBJ1-1, with 8 nucleotides matching TRBD1. Germline values: CDR1 MNHNS, CDR2 SASEGT. The CDR3 sequence is 14 residues long. V lost 6 bases, J lost 11 bases, and 14 bases stayed unmatched. The CDR3 loop reads CASRDSRQGRKAFF. In DNA form, the CDR3 reads TGTGCCAGCAGGGATTCTCGACAGGGGAGAAAGGCTTTCTTT.

The J gene is TRBJ2-7, the V gene TRBV4-1; D is uncertain. Germline V lookup: CDR1 MGHRA, CDR2 YSYEKL. V lost 5 bases and J 0 bases, leaving 17 bases between the germline ends. The CDR3 is 16 residues long. CDR3 nucleotides: TGCGCCAGCAGCTCAAGTGGCAGGTCCCCCTCCTACGAGCAGTACTTC. It is translated as CASSSSGRSPSYEQYF.

This clonotype was observed at least ten times. V usage is TRBV5-5 and J usage is TRBJ2-7; D ambiguous. Trimming removed 4 bases from V and 3 bases from J, with 8 bases in between. CDR1 SGHKS and CDR2 YYEKEE come from the germline V gene (reference sequence). The CDR3 consists of 12 residues. The CDR3 DNA follows: TGTGCCAGCAGCCTAAATTACTACGAGCAGTACTTC. It specifies CASSLNYYEQYF.

Regarding this clonotype: A far larger clone is off by one base, so a read error is likely. CDR3: CASSVIGTGEQETLYF. CDR3 nucleotides: TGTGCCAGCAGTGTAATTGGGACAGGTGAACAAGAGACCCTGTACTTC. The chain recombines TRBV6-2 or TRBV6-3 with TRBJ2-5, with TRBD1 matching 8 bases. The CDR3 extends over 16 amino acids. Germline CDR1 is MNHEY and CDR2 is SVGEGT.

This clonotype was picked up many times. This chain links TRBV11-2 with TRBJ2-2; D is unresolved. The CDR3 is 16 amino acids. The germline V gene encodes CDR1 SGHAT and CDR2 FQNNGV. Trimming took off 2 bases at V and 3 bases at J, with 13 bases between the two ends. The CDR3 here is CASSLRLSVHTGELFF. The CDR3 nucleotides read TGTGCCAGCAGCTTACGTTTGAGCGTGCACACCGGGGAGCTGTTTTTT. The full variable domain, its missing parts supplied by reference TRBV11-2 and TRBJ2-2, is EAGVAQSPRYKIIEKRQSVAFWCNPISGHATLYWYQQILGQGPKLLIQFQNNGVVDDSQLPKDRFSAERLKGVDSTLKIQPAKLEDSAVYLCASSLRLSVHTGELFFGEGSRLTVL.

Many counts were recorded for this clonotype. The rearrangement joins TRBV7-3 to TRBJ2-5, with 14 bases identical to TRBD2. Germline-derived CDR1 and CDR2 are SGHTA and FQGTGA. The V gene end was trimmed by 3 bases and the J gene end by 5 bases; junction bases not matched to a gene: 2. The CDR3 is 15 amino acids. The CDR3, as DNA: TGTGCCAGCAGCTTGACTAGCGGGAGGGCGGAGACCCAGTACTTC. Protein sequence: CASSLTSGRAETQYF.

This clonotype was recorded a few times. The chain couples TRBV20-1 to TRBJ2-7; 7 nucleotides align to TRBD1. The germline V gene has CDR1 DFQATT and CDR2 SNEGSKA (reference sequence). V was clipped by 7 bases and J by 4 bases; unmatched bases: 13. CDR3 length: 14 amino acids. The CDR3 spells CSVQTGTAVYEQYF. CDR3 nucleotide sequence: TGCAGTGTTCAGACCGGGACAGCCGTTTACGAGCAGTACTTC.

This clonotype was counted between two and nine times. V is TRBV7-2 and J is TRBJ2-5; tentative D call: TRBD1 (5 bases). CDR3 length: 15 amino acids. Germline CDR1 reads SGHTA; CDR2 reads FQGNSA. Between the trimmed V and J ends, which lost 0 bases and 4 bases, there was a span of 12 bases. The CDR3 protein is CASSLALGVGETQYF. DNA for the CDR3: TGTGCCAGCAGCTTAGCGTTAGGGGTAGGAGAGACCCAGTACTTC.

This clonotype was counted at least ten times. The chain recombines TRBV6-2 or TRBV6-3 with TRBJ2-5; D is perhaps TRBD2 (6 bases). Germline V gene data show CDR1 as MNHEY and CDR2 as SVGEGT. Trimming took off 2 bases at V and 1 base at J, with 8 bases between the two ends. The CDR3 runs 14 residues. The CDR3: CASSYGGLQETQYF. CDR3 DNA: TGTGCCAGCAGTTACGGGGGACTCCAAGAGACCCAGTACTTC.

This clonotype has only a few counts. The chain couples TRBV5-1 to TRBJ2-2, with 11 bases lining up with TRBD1. In germline, CDR1 is SGHRS, CDR2 YFSETQ. The CDR3 spans 16 residues. The ends lost 1 base at V and 6 bases at J; junction bases unmatched: 5. CDR3 bases: TGCGCCAGCAGCTTGACCGGGACAGGGGGTCCCGGGGAGCTGTTTTTT. It is translated as CASSLTGTGGPGELFF.

This clonotype was found many times. This rearrangement joins TRBV7-8 to TRBJ2-7; TRBD2 agrees at 10 bases. The CDR3 loop spans 17 amino acids. Looked up from germline, CDR1 is SGHVS and CDR2 is FQNEAQ. V was pared by 2 bases and J by 2 bases, with 9 bases of the junction left unmatched. This CDR3 reads CASSLRASGSKAYEQYF. In DNA, the CDR3 is TGTGCCAGCAGCTTAAGGGCTAGCGGGAGTAAGGCCTACGAGCAGTACTTC.

This clonotype showed up just a few times. The V call is TRBV9, the J call TRBJ2-7; no definite D call. CDR3 size: 16 residues. Germline lookup yields CDR1 SGDLS and CDR2 YYNGEE. V lost 0 bases, J lost 2 bases, and 15 bases lay in between. The CDR3 here is CASSVEAGQVPYEQYF. In nucleotides, the CDR3 is TGTGCCAGCAGCGTAGAGGCCGGCCAGGTACCCTACGAGCAGTACTTC.

This clonotype has a count of ten or more. In nucleotides, the CDR3 is TGTGCCTGGAGTGTACGGCCGGCGGCGACCCAGTACTTC. This sequence encodes CAWSVRPAATQYF. This chain joins TRBV30 and TRBJ2-5; no firm D call. V shed 0 bases and J shed 7 bases, with 12 bases lying between them. The germline gives CDR1 GTSNPN, CDR2 SVGIG (reference sequence). The CDR3 loop spans 13 amino acids.

At least ten counts were recorded for this clonotype. The genes are TRBV7-2 and TRBJ2-7, with unresolved D. V was cut by 2 bases and J by 6 bases, with 5 bases left in between. The V gene's germline CDR1 is SGHTA and CDR2 FQGNSA. The CDR3 contains 11 residues. DNA of the CDR3: TGTGCCAGCAGCTTAACCTCCGAGCAGTACTTC. It codes for CASSLTSEQYF.

This clonotype was seen at least ten times. This CDR3 is CASSPGKGRETQYF. For the CDR3, the DNA is TGTGCCAGCAGTCCCGGAAAGGGCCGGGAGACCCAGTACTTC. This chain uses TRBV6-1 with TRBJ2-5; no definite D call. V dropped 5 bases and J dropped 5 bases, with 15 bases sitting between them. From germline, CDR1 is MNHNS and CDR2 SASEGT. The CDR3 runs 14 residues.

In regard to this clonotype: A read error may explain this, as a much larger clone is one base away. The chain employs TRBV24-1 and TRBJ2-2; D remains unclear. The CDR3 extends over 18 amino acids. From germline, CDR1 is KGHDR and CDR2 SFDVKD. With 5 bases removed from V and 1 base from J, the gap between germline ends came to 19 bases. The CDR3 coding sequence is TGTGCCACCAGTGGCCGCCGACGGACGGCCAAGAACACCGGGGAGCTGTTTTTT. Its translation: CATSGRRRTAKNTGELFF.

This clonotype was detected many times. This sequence joins TRBV20-1 and TRBJ2-5, with D unresolved. This CDR3 is 15 amino acids long. Looked up from germline, CDR1 is DFQATT and CDR2 is SNEGSKA (reference sequence). The ends were cut back, 3 bases at V and 1 base at J, with 15 bases in the middle. The CDR3 region is CSARDRYRVQETQYF. In DNA form, the CDR3 reads TGCAGTGCTAGGGATCGTTACCGAGTCCAAGAGACCCAGTACTTC.

The genes are TRBV19 and TRBJ1-2; tentatively, D is TRBD1 (6 bases). Trimming stripped 9 bases from V and 5 bases from J, with 25 bases between. CDR1 and CDR2 from the germline V gene are LNHDA and SQIVND (reference sequence). This CDR3 comprises 16 residues. This CDR3 is CASSDSLYGWSYGYTF. The CDR3 DNA sequence: TGTGCCAGCTCGGACAGCCTCTACGGGTGGTCATATGGCTACACCTTC.

The gene calls are TRBV20-1 and TRBJ1-3; D gene unclear. Trimming removed 1 base at V and 7 bases at J, with 17 bases between. The CDR3 is made up of 15 amino acids. The germline V gene has CDR1 DFQATT and CDR2 SNEGSKA (reference sequence). The CDR3 here is CSARGTRGSRNTIYF. As DNA, the CDR3 is TGCAGTGCTAGAGGAACCCGGGGAAGTCGTAACACCATATATTTT.

The gene calls are TRBV19 and TRBJ1-2; no clear D gene. Germline values: CDR1 LNHDA, CDR2 SQIVND (reference sequence). The CDR3 runs 14 residues. V was clipped by 3 bases and J by 6 bases, with 14 bases between them. The CDR3, as DNA: TGTGCCAGTAGTATGTGGGCTCTCTTCAATGGCTACACCTTC. Its translation: CASSMWALFNGYTF.

This clonotype was recorded at least ten times. The chain is built from TRBV6-1 and TRBJ1-2; D is undetermined. The CDR3 has 13 residues. With 2 bases removed from V and 8 bases from J, the gap between germline ends came to 12 bases. Germline lookup yields CDR1 MNHNS and CDR2 SASEGT. CDR3: CASSEPTGLGYTF. CDR3 coding DNA: TGTGCCAGCAGTGAACCCACGGGCCTGGGCTACACCTTC.

In its sample, this clonotype was seen a few times. This chain links TRBV19 with TRBJ2-2; D not resolved. The CDR3 covers 13 residues. The germline V gene has CDR1 LNHDA and CDR2 SQIVND (reference sequence). V was trimmed by 5 bases and J by 6 bases, leaving 10 bases between them. CDR3 in DNA: TGTGCCAGTAGTCCTCATGGAGCCGGGGAGCTGTTTTTT. Residues: CASSPHGAGELFF.

There are a few counts of this clonotype. This chain joins TRBV20-1 and TRBJ2-7; TRBD2 matches at 10 bases. The CDR3 extends over 15 amino acids. Germline assignment: CDR1 DFQATT and CDR2 SNEGSKA (reference sequence). V lost 1 base and J lost 4; bases outside the gene matches: 7. As DNA, the CDR3 is TGCAGTGCTAGAGTTTGGGGAGCGGGAGGGTACGAGCAGTACTTC. Its translation: CSARVWGAGGYEQYF.

The rearrangement links TRBV7-3 to TRBJ2-7; weak D call: TRBD1 (5 bases). Germline-derived CDR1 and CDR2 are SGHTA and FQGTGA. This CDR3 has 14 residues. V was trimmed by 1 base and J by 5 bases, leaving 12 bases between them. CDR3 amino acids: CASSLNPGFNEQYF. CDR3 sequence (DNA): TGTGCCAGCAGCTTAAATCCAGGGTTTAACGAGCAGTACTTC. Full variable domain (outside the CDR3, taken from reference TRBV7-3 and TRBJ2-7): GAGVSQTPSNKVTEKGKYVELRCDPISGHTALYWYRQSLGQGPEFLIYFQGTGAADDSGLPNDRFFAVRPEGSVSTLKIQRTERGDSAVYLCASSLNPGFNEQYFGPGTRLTVT.